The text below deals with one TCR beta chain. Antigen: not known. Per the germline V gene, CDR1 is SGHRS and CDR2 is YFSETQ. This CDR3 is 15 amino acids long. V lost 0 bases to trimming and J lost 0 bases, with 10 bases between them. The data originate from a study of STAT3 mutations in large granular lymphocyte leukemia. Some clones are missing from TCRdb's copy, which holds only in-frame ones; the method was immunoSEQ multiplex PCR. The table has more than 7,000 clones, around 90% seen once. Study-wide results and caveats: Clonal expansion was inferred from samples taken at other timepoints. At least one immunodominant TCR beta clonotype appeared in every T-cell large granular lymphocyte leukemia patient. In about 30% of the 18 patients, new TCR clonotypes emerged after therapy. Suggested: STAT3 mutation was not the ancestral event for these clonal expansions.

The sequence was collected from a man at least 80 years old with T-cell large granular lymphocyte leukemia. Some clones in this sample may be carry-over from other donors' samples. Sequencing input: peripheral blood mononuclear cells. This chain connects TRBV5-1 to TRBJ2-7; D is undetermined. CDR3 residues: CASSLDHSSSYEQYF. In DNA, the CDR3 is TGCGCCAGCAGCTTGGACCACTCGAGCTCCTACGAGCAGTACTTC.